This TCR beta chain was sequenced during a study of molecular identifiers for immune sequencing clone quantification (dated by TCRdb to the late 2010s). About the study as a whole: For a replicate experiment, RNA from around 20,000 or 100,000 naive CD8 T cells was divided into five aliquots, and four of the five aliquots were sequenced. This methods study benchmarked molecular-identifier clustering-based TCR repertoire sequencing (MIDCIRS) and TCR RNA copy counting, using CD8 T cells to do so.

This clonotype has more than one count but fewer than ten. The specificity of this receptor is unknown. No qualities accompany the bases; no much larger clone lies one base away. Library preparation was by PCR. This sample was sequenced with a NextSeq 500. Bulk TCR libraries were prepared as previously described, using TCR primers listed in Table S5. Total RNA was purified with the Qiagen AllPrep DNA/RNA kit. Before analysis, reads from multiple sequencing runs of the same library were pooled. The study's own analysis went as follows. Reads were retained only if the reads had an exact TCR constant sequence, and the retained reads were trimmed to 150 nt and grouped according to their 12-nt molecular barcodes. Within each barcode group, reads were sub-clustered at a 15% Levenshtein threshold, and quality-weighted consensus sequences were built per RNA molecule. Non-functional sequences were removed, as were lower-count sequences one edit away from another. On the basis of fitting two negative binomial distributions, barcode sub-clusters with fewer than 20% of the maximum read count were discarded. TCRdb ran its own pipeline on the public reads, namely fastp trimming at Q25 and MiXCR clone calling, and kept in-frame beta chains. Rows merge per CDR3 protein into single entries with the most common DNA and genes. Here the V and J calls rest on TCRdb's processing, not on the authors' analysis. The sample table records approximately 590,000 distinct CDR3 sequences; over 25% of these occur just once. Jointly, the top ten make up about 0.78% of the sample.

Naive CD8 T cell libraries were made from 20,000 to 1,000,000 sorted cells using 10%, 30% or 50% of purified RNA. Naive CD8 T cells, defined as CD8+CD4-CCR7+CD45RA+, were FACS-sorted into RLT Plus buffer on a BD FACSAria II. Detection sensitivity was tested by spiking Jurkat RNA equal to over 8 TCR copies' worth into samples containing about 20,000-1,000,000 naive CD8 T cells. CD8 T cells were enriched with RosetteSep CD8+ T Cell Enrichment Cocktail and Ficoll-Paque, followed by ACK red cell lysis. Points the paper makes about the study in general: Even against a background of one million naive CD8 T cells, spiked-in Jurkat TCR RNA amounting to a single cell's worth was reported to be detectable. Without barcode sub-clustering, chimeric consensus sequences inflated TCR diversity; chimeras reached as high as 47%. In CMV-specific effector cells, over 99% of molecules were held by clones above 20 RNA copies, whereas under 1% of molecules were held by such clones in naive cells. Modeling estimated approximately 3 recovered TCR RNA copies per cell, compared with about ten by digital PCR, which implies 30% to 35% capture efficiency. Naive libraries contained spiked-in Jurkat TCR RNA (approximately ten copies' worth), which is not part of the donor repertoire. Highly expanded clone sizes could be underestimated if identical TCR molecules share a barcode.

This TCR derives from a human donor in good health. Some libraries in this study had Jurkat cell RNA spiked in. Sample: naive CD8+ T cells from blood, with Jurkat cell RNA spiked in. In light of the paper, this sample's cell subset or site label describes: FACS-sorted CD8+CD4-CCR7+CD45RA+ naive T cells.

The CDR3 region has the sequence CASSPGYRTDTQYF. The DNA sequence follows: TGTGCCAGCTCACCAGGGTACCGCACAGATACGCAGTATTTT. The chain uses TRBV18 and TRBJ2-3; no D segment can be confidently identified. V drops 2 bases and J drops 1 base, leaving 7 bases in between. Its CDR3 holds 14 amino acids, cysteine through phenylalanine. CDR3 DNA only is kept here, 42 bases in frame from base 1. The germline V gene encodes CDR1 KGHSH and CDR2 LQKENI. Supplemented by the reference TRBV18 and TRBJ2-3 proteins around the CDR3, the complete variable domain is NAGVMQNPRHLVRRRGQEARLRCSPMKGHSHVYWYRQLPEEGLKFMVYLQKENIIDESGMPKERFSAEFPKEGPSILRIQQVVRGDSAAYFCASSPGYRTDTQYFGPGTRLTVL.